This TCR beta chain was recorded in a study of blood T cell repertoires in COVID-19 (dated by TCRdb to about 2020). In terms of the full investigation: Samples covering the acute and convalescent phases of COVID-19 were provided by collaborators in the United States, Italy and Spain. The material from the prospective study consisted of cDNA or gDNA derived from T cells, B-cell-depleted T cells, or PBMCs. Deeply sampled blood TCRbeta repertoires from subjects exposed to, actively infected with, or recovered from COVID-19 were included in the dataset. The repertoires were made available in a free public database intended to serve as a resource for research on the immune response to SARS-CoV-2. The samples were drawn from two sources: the first 160 participants of the ongoing ImmuneRACE study, and fewer than 1,500 subjects contributed by 6 global collaborators. Sample metadata almost always included a de-identified subject ID, COVID-19 status, age in years and sex. Where available, HLA class I and class II types were taken from metadata supplied by the sample provider and were not determined by assay-based typing.

Overall study results and their limits: The quantity of clinical and demographic metadata differed by source and by participant and was supplied without curation.

Collaborating institutions collected whole blood in K2EDTA tubes following their own protocols. For TCRbeta analysis, collaborator samples were shipped as frozen whole blood, as isolated PBMCs, or as DNA extracted from either sample type. V lost 4 bases and J lost 0 bases, and the count of bases not matched to a germline gene is 5. The CDR1 and CDR2 encoded by the germline V gene are MNHNS and SASEGT. From the cysteine through the phenylalanine, the CDR3 covers 16 amino acids. Only CDR3 DNA is held: 48 bases, read in frame from base 1. TCRbeta CDR3 regions were amplified from genomic DNA using the immunoSEQ Assay, a bias-controlled multiplex PCR. Per the source publication's procedure: The number of nucleated cells in each sample was estimated from the amplification of reference gene primers within the assay. To quantify the absolute abundance of each unique TCRbeta CDR3 rearrangement, sequence reads were collapsed and filtered. Productive Simpson clonality was computed per sample as the square root of Simpson's diversity index over productive rearrangements. TCRdb took over this immuneACCESS table, retaining in-frame rearrangements with V and J assigned. Such tables are incomplete; in checked studies, under half of the missing clones stem from an unresolved V gene, and the remainder is unexplained. V and J calls and clone size follow that table, whereas D and trimming were derived from the DNA. The sample data list about 60,000 clones, and around 83% of these were observed just once. The ten largest clonotypes hold less than 20% of the sample.

Notes on this clone: Its antigen remains unidentified. Per-nucleotide qualities are absent, and no much larger clonotype sits a single base away.

This TCR was sampled from a human donor in a cohort sampled during active COVID-19. The sequence is built from TRBV6-1 and TRBJ2-1; the central 8 bases match TRBD2. Sequencing input: peripheral blood. The nucleotides read TGTGCCAGCAGTGTACTCACTAGCGGCTCCTACAATGAGCAGTTCTTC. Its product reads: CASSVLTSGSYNEQFF.